This TCR beta chain was profiled in a study of shared T cell receptors in the human thymus. V lost 4 bases and J lost 5; bases outside the gene matches: 8. The length of the CDR3 is 15 residues. Germline loops: CDR1 SNHLY, CDR2 FYNNEI. Measured with immunoSEQ multiplex PCR; TCRdb has only the in-frame clones, and not every one. The sample lists about 610,000 clones, roughly 88% occurring once. This same sample was also part of a study on human thymus T cells. That report notes: As related research reported, thymic repertoires overlapped highly among unrelated individuals.

The sequenced material came from thymocytes. This chain joins TRBV2 and TRBJ2-1, with 7 bases fitting TRBD2. The source of this sequence is a boy less than two years old with a congenital heart defect. In nucleotides, the CDR3 is TGTGCCAGCAGTGCCGCGGCGGGAGAGGACAATGAGCAGTTCTTC. Amino acid sequence: CASSAAAGEDNEQFF.